The entry below gives a single T cell receptor (beta chain) sequence along with its context. The germline CDR1 and CDR2 sequences are SGHKS and YYEKEE (reference sequence). The CDR3 loop spans 14 amino acids. The sample originates from a study of T cells expressing NK-cell markers. TCRdb reworked the 5' RACE reads into one entry per CDR3 protein, no DNA. In total, the table holds about 440,000 distinct CDR3 sequences. This chain links TRBV5-5 with TRBJ1-3. The source is a woman between 18 and 69 years old in good health. Sequencing was carried out using blood T cells: a sorted CD56 or NKG2C T cell subset, CD4+ or CD8+ T cells, or bulk PBMC T cells (not recorded which). The CDR3 loop is CASSLTVGGNTIYF.